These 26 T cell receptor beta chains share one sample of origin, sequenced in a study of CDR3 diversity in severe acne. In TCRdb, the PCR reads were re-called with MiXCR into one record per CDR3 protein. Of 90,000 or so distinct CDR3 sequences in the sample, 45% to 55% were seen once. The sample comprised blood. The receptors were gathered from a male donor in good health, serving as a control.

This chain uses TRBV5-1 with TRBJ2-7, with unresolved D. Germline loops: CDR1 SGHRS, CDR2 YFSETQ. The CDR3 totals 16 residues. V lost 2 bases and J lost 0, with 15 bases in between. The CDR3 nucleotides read TGCGCCAGCAGCTTCGACGGAACTCAACCCTCCTACGAGCAGTACTTC. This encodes CASSFDGTQPSYEQYF.

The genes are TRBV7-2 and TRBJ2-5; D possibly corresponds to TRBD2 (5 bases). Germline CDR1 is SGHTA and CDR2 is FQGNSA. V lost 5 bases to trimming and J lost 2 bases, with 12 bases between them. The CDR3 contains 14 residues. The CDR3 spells CASSPRRTQETQYF. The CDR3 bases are TGTGCCAGCAGCCCGCGGAGGACTCAAGAGACCCAGTACTTC.

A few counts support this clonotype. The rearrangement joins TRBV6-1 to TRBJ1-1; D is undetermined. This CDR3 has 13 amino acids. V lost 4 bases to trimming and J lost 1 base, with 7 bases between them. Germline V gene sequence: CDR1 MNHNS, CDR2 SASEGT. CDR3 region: CASSVKANTEAFF. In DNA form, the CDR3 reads TGTGCCAGCAGTGTTAAGGCGAACACTGAAGCTTTCTTT.

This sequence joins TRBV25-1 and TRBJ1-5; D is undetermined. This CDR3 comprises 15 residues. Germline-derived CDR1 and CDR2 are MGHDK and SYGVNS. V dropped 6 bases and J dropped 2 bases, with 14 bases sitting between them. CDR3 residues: CASRAKDTGNQPQHF. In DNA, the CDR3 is TGTGCCAGCAGAGCGAAAGACACGGGCAATCAGCCCCAGCATTTT. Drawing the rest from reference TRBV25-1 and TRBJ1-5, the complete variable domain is EADIYQTPRYLVIGTGKKITLECSQTMGHDKMYWYQQDPGMELHLIHYSYGVNSTEKGDLSSESTVSRIRTEHFPLTLESARPSHTSQYLCASRAKDTGNQPQHFGDGTRLSIL.

As DNA, the CDR3 is TGTGCCAGCAGTTACTCGTATCAGGGGAACACTGAAGCTTTCTTT. Translating gives CASSYSYQGNTEAFF. The J gene is TRBJ1-1, the V gene TRBV6-5; tentatively, D is TRBD1 (5 bases). Trimming removed 0 bases from V and 1 base from J, with 9 bases in between. Germline V gene sequence: CDR1 MNHEY, CDR2 SVGAGI. CDR3 size: 15 residues.

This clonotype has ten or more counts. CDR3 loop: CASSERWGVKDIQYF. Here the CDR3 DNA reads TGCGCCAGCAGTGAGCGATGGGGCGTCAAGGACATTCAGTACTTC. This chain connects TRBV10-2 to TRBJ2-4; D possibly corresponds to TRBD1 (5 bases). Trimming left V 2 bases short and J 8 bases short, with 16 bases between. Germline CDR1 reads WSHSY; CDR2 reads SAAADI. The CDR3 covers 15 residues.

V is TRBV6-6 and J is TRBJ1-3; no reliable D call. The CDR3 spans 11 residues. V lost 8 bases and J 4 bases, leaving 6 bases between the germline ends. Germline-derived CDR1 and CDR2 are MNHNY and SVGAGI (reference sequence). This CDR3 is CASVFGNTIYF. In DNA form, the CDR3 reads TGTGCCAGCGTGTTCGGAAACACCATATATTTT.

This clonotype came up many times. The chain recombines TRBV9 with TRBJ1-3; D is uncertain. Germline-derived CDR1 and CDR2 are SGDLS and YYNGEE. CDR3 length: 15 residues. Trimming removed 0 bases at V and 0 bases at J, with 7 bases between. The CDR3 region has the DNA TGTGCCAGCAGCGTAGTGGGTCTCTCTGGAAACACCATATATTTT. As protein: CASSVVGLSGNTIYF.

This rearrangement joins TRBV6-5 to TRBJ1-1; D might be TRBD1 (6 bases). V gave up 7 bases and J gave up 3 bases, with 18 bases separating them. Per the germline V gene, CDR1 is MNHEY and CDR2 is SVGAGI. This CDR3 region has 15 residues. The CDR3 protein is CASTRTQGLYTEAFF. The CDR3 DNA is TGTGCCAGCACCAGAACCCAGGGGTTGTACACTGAAGCTTTCTTT.

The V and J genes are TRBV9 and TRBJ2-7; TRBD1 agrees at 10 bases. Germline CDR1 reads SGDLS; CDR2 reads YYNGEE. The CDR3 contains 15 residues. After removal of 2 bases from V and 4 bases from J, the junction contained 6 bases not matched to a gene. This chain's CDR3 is CASSVEGTGVYEQYF. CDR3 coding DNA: TGTGCCAGCAGCGTTGAAGGGACAGGGGTTTACGAGCAGTACTTC.

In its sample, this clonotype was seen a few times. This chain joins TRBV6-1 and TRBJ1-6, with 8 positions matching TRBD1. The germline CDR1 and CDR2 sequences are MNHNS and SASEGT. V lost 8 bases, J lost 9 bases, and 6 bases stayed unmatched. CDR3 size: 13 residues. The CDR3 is CASLRQGSSPLHF. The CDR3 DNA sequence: TGTGCCAGCCTCAGACAGGGGTCTTCACCCCTCCACTTT.

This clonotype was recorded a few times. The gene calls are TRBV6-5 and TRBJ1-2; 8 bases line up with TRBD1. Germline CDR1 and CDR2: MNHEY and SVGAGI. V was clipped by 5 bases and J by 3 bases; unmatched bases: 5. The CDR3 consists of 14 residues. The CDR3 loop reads CASSINRGDYGYTF. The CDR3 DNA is TGTGCCAGCAGTATCAACAGGGGGGACTATGGCTACACCTTC.

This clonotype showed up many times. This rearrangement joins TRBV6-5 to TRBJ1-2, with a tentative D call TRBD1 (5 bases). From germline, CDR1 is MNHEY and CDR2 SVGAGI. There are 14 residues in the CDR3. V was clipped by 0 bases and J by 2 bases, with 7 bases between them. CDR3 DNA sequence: TGTGCCAGCAGTTACTCAGGGGCCAACTATGGCTACACCTTC. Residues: CASSYSGANYGYTF.

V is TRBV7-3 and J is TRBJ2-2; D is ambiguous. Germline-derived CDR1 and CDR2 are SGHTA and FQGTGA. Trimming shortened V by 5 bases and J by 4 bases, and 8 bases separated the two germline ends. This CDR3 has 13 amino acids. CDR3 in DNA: TGTGCCAGCAGCACACAAACCACCGGGGAGCTGTTTTTT. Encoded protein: CASSTQTTGELFF.

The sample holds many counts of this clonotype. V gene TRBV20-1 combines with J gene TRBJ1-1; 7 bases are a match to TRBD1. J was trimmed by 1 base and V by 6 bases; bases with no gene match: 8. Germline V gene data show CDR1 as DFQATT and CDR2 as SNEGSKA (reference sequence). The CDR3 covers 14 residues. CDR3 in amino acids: CSAIGGQANTEAFF. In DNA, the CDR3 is TGCAGTGCCATCGGCGGACAGGCGAACACTGAAGCTTTCTTT.

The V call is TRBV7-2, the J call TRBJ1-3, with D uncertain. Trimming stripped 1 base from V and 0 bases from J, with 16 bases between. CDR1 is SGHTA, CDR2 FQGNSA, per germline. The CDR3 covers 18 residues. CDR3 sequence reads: CASSLVGTTHSSGNTIYF. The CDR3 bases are TGTGCCAGCAGCTTAGTCGGAACGACCCACTCCTCTGGAAACACCATATATTTT.

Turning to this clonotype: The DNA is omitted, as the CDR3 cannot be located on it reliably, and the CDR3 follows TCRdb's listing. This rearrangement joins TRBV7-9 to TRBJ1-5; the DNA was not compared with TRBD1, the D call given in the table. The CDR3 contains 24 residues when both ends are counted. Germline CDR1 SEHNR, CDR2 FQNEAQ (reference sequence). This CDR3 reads CASSLGQGATTNEKLFFGSGTQHF.

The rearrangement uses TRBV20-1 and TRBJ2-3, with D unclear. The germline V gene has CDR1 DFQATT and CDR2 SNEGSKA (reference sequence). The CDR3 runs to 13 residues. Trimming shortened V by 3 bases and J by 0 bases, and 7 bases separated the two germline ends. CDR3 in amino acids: CSASGASTDTQYF. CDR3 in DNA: TGCAGTGCTAGCGGAGCTAGCACAGATACGCAGTATTTT.

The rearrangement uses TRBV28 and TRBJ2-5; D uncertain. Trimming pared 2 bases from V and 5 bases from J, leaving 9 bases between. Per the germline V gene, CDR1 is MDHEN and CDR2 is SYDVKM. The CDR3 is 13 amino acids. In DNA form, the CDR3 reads TGTGCCAGCAGTTTAAGGGCGGAGGAGACCCAGTACTTC. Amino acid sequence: CASSLRAEETQYF. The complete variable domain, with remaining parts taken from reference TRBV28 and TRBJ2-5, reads DVKVTQSSRYLVKRTGEKVFLECVQDMDHENMFWYRQDPGLGLRLIYFSYDVKMKEKGDIPEGYSVSREKKERFSLILESASTNQTSMYLCASSLRAEETQYFGPGTRLLVL.

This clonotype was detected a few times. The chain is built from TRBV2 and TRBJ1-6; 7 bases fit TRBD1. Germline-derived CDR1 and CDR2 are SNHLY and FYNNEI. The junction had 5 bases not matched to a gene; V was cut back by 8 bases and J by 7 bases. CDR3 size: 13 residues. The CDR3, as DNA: TGTGCCAGCCGGACGACAGGGAATTCACCCCTCCACTTT. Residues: CASRTTGNSPLHF.

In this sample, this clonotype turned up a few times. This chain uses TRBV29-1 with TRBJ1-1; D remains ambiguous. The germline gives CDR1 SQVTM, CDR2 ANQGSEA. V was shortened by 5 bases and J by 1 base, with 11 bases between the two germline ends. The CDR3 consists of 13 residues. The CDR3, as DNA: TGCAGCGTTTGGACCGATAGGAACACTGAAGCTTTCTTT. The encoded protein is CSVWTDRNTEAFF. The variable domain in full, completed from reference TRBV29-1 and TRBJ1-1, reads SAVISQKPSRDICQRGTSLTIQCQVDSQVTMMFWYRQQPGQSLTLIATANQGSEATYESGFVIDKFPISRPNLTFSTLTVSNMSPEDSSIYLCSVWTDRNTEAFFGQGTRLTVV.

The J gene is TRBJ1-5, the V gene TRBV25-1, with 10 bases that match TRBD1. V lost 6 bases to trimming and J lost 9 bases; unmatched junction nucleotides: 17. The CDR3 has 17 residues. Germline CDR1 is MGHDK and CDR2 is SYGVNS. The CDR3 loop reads CASRPTGTGELFVPQHF. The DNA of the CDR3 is TGTGCCAGCAGACCAACAGGGACAGGGGAGCTCTTCGTGCCCCAGCATTTT.

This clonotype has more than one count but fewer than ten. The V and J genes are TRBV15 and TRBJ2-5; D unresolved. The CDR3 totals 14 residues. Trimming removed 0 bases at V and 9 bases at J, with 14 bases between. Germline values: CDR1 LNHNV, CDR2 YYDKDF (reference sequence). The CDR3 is CATSRDLPSQPQYF. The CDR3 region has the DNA TGTGCCACCAGCAGAGATCTCCCTAGTCAGCCCCAGTACTTC.

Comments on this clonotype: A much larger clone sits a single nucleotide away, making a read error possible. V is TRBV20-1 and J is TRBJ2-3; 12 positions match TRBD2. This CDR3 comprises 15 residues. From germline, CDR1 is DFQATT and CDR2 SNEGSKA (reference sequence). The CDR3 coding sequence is TGCAGTGCTAGAAAACTAGCGGGGGGAGCAGATGCGCAGTATTTT. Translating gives CSARKLAGGADAQYF.

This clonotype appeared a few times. This CDR3 is CASTPGPGYEQYF. The DNA for the CDR3 is TGTGCCAGCACTCCGGGCCCCGGCTACGAGCAGTACTTC. The rearrangement links TRBV7-2 to TRBJ2-7; D is unresolved. The CDR3 extends over 13 amino acids. Germline CDR1 reads SGHTA; CDR2 reads FQGNSA. Trimming pared 7 bases from V and 3 bases from J, leaving 13 bases between.

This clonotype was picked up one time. The CDR3 DNA is TGTGCCAGCAGCGGGGGACAGGGGGGGAGCACCATATATTTT. It is translated as CASSGGQGGSTIYF. The V gene is TRBV9, the J gene TRBJ1-3; 11 nucleotides match TRBD1. V lost 3 bases and J lost 9; bases outside the gene matches: 5. The CDR3 length is 14 residues. Germline CDR1 is SGDLS and CDR2 is YYNGEE.